The 25 T cell receptor beta chains presented below share a single source sample, sequenced in a study of blood T cell repertoires in COVID-19. Profiling relied on immunoSEQ multiplex PCR, and the TCRdb table lists in-frame clones only, not all of them. Of over 200,000 clones detected, approximately 87% appear once; the ten largest clones hold 2.5% to 3.5%. The sequenced sample consisted of PBMCs or T cells enriched from blood (not recorded which). These receptors were taken from a woman in her 50s in a cohort exposed to, infected with or recovered from COVID-19 (not recorded which).

This rearrangement joins TRBV7-9 to TRBJ1-6; tentative D call: TRBD1 (5 bases). Trimming took off 0 bases at V and 9 bases at J, with 9 bases between the two ends. The length of the CDR3 is 14 residues. Germline CDR1 SEHNR, CDR2 FQNEAQ (reference sequence). CDR3 coding DNA: TGTGCCAGCAGCTTAGCTAGGGGCCCTTCACCCCTCCACTTT. Its translation is CASSLARGPSPLHF. The variable domain in full, with the rest retrieved from reference TRBV7-9 and TRBJ1-6, is DTGVSQNPRHKITKRGQNVTFRCDPISEHNRLYWYRQTLGQGPEFLTYFQNEAQLEKSRLLSDRFSAERPKGSFSTLEIQRTEQGDSAMYLCASSLARGPSPLHFGNGTRLTVT.

Points on this clone: This specimen includes other DNA sequences encoding the same CDR3. The chain is built from TRBV9 and TRBJ1-3; 7 nucleotides agree with TRBD1. CDR1 is SGDLS, CDR2 YYNGEE, per germline. Trimming removed 3 bases from V and 1 base from J; junction bases left unmatched: 4. The CDR3 extends over 15 amino acids. The CDR3 is CASSAQGVSGNTIYF. The CDR3 DNA is TGTGCCAGCAGCGCCCAGGGGGTATCTGGAAACACCATATATTTT.

This chain uses TRBV6-1 with TRBJ1-2; 8 bases are shared with TRBD1. Germline trimming cut 2 bases from V and 5 bases from J; bases unmatched to any gene: 1. This CDR3 has 13 amino acids. Per germline, CDR1 MNHNS and CDR2 SASEGT. The CDR3 reads CASSETGGYGYTF. In nucleotides, the CDR3 is TGTGCCAGCAGTGAAACAGGGGGGTATGGCTACACCTTC.

This chain links TRBV18 with TRBJ1-3; possible D gene TRBD1, 6 bases. Per the germline V gene, CDR1 is KGHSH and CDR2 is LQKENI. The CDR3 sequence is 14 residues long. With 2 bases removed from V and 4 bases from J, the gap between germline ends came to 9 bases. DNA of the CDR3: TGTGCCAGCTCACCAGCAGGGGCGGGAAACACCATATATTTT. Translated, it gives CASSPAGAGNTIYF.

The chain combines TRBV3-1 (or the pseudogene TRBV3-2) with TRBJ1-4; tentatively, D is TRBD1 (6 bases). Germline V gene lookup returns CDR1 LGHDT and CDR2 YNNKEL (reference sequence). The length of the CDR3 is 17 residues. Trimming shortened V by 3 bases and J by 4 bases, and 18 bases separated the two germline ends. The chain's CDR3 is CASSHTTMDRGNEKLFF. The CDR3 nucleotides read TGTGCCAGCAGCCACACGACTATGGACAGAGGTAATGAAAAACTGTTTTTT.

This clone occurred a few times. The genes are TRBV7-2 and TRBJ2-4; no clear D. V dropped 2 bases and J dropped 0 bases, with 8 bases sitting between them. CDR1 and CDR2 from the germline V gene are SGHTA and FQGNSA. This CDR3 region has 15 residues. The CDR3 spells CASSLNAVAKNIQYF. CDR3 DNA sequence: TGTGCCAGCAGCTTAAATGCAGTAGCCAAAAACATTCAGTACTTC.

The rearrangement links TRBV19 to TRBJ1-3, with D maybe TRBD1 (5 bases). V lost 8 bases to trimming and J lost 0 bases, with 14 bases between them. In germline, CDR1 is LNHDA, CDR2 SQIVND (reference sequence). The CDR3 loop spans 15 amino acids. The CDR3: CASWRRTISGNTIYF. DNA of the CDR3: TGTGCCAGTTGGAGACGGACAATCTCTGGAAACACCATATATTTT.

This chain uses TRBV5-4 with TRBJ1-1, with D maybe TRBD1 (5 bases). V shed 4 bases and J shed 2 bases, with 24 bases lying between them. Germline-derived CDR1 and CDR2 are SGHNT and YYREEE (reference sequence). This CDR3 region has 18 residues. The CDR3 bases are TGTGCCAGCAGCCAACCGGGGGGTTTCCTAGTCGGAAACACTGAAGCTTTCTTT. Residues: CASSQPGGFLVGNTEAFF.

This chain's CDR3 is CATSGYQGGTGELFF. The CDR3 nucleotides read TGTGCCACCAGTGGGTACCAGGGTGGGACCGGGGAGCTGTTTTTT. The chain couples TRBV24-1 to TRBJ2-2, with D possibly TRBD1 on 5 matching bases. V gave up 5 bases and J gave up 5 bases, with 14 bases separating them. Germline CDR1 KGHDR, CDR2 SFDVKD. CDR3 length: 15 amino acids.

V gene TRBV19 combines with J gene TRBJ2-7, with D possibly being TRBD1 (8 bases). The CDR3 is made up of 15 amino acids. Germline V gene sequence: CDR1 LNHDA, CDR2 SQIVND (reference sequence). V was shortened by 6 bases and J by 6 bases, with 21 bases between the two germline ends. In DNA form, the CDR3 reads TGTGCCAGTAGAAAATCGACAGGGGAGGGACTCGAGCAGTACTTC. This encodes CASRKSTGEGLEQYF.

This clone was picked up one time. The chain has TRBV18 and TRBJ2-3; possible D gene TRBD1, 5 bases. Between the trimmed V and J ends, which lost 5 bases and 5 bases, there was a span of 11 bases. The CDR3 sequence is 13 residues long. Germline CDR1 is KGHSH and CDR2 is LQKENI. The CDR3 DNA sequence: TGTGCCAGCTCAAAGGGGAACCTAGATACGCAGTATTTT. This translates into CASSKGNLDTQYF.

The chain joins TRBV6-5 to TRBJ1-2, with D unresolved. Germline V gene data show CDR1 as MNHEY and CDR2 as SVGAGI. CDR3 length: 14 amino acids. The V gene lost 10 bases and the J gene lost 1 base, with 16 bases spanning the gap. This chain's CDR3 is CATVDSRLNYGYTF. The CDR3 DNA reads as TGTGCCACCGTGGACTCACGGCTTAACTATGGCTACACCTTC.

This clone was seen more than once but under ten times. V is TRBV5-1 and J is TRBJ2-2; 9 nucleotides line up with TRBD1. The junction had 1 base not matched to a gene; V was cut back by 4 bases and J by 3 bases. This CDR3 spans 14 amino acids. In germline, CDR1 is SGHRS, CDR2 YFSETQ. In DNA, the CDR3 is TGCGCCAGCAGCAGGGACAGGGACACCGGGGAGCTGTTTTTT. It yields the protein CASSRDRDTGELFF.

The chain combines TRBV9 with TRBJ2-1; D possibly corresponds to TRBD2 (5 bases). This CDR3 spans 15 amino acids. Trimming took 2 bases from V and 0 from J, leaving 9 bases between them. In germline, CDR1 is SGDLS, CDR2 YYNGEE. The chain's CDR3 is CASSVRGNSYNEQFF. CDR3 DNA sequence: TGTGCCAGCAGCGTCCGGGGAAACTCCTACAATGAGCAGTTCTTC.

The chain has TRBV5-1 and TRBJ1-6; 8 positions match TRBD1. The CDR3 is 15 residues long. Germline V lookup: CDR1 SGHRS, CDR2 YFSETQ. J lost 5 bases, V lost 7 bases, and 8 bases had no gene match. This CDR3 is CASGVQGGDNSPLHF. The CDR3 DNA follows: TGCGCCAGCGGGGTACAGGGGGGAGATAATTCACCCCTCCACTTT.

The rearrangement joins TRBV29-1 to TRBJ2-5; maybe TRBD2 (6 bases). Trimming took off 3 bases at V and 4 bases at J, with 15 bases between the two ends. The CDR3 spans 14 residues. Germline-derived CDR1 and CDR2 are SQVTM and ANQGSEA. DNA for the CDR3: TGCAGCGTTGAGGAAGGAGGGCAGGGAGAGACCCAGTACTTC. Its translation is CSVEEGGQGETQYF.

J is TRBJ1-5 and V is TRBV12-2; TRBD1, the table's D call, lacks a check against the DNA. TRBV12-2 is labeled a pseudogene. The CDR3 is 16 amino acids. The CDR3 region has the DNA TGTGCAAGTCGCCCGAAGACAGTTTCAATTAATCAGCCCCAGCATTTT. Its protein is CASRPKTVSINQPQHF.

The V call is TRBV5-5, the J call TRBJ1-4, with 9 bases identical to TRBD1. Germline values: CDR1 SGHKS, CDR2 YYEKEE (reference sequence). Trimming took 4 bases from V and 8 from J; bases not matched to a gene: 6. The CDR3 consists of 14 residues. CDR3 protein: CASSGGQGNEKLFF. Here the CDR3 DNA reads TGTGCCAGCAGCGGCGGACAGGGGAACGAAAAACTGTTTTTT. Full variable domain (rest looked up from reference TRBV5-5 and TRBJ1-4): DAGVTQSPTHLIKTRGQQVTLRCSPISGHKSVSWYQQVLGQGPQFIFQYYEKEERGRGNFPDRFSARQFPNYSSELNVNALLLGDSALYLCASSGGQGNEKLFFGSGTQLSVL.

CDR3: CASSLGTGGPYEQYF. CDR3 coding DNA: TGTGCCAGCAGCTTAGGGACAGGGGGGCCCTACGAGCAGTACTTC. The J gene is TRBJ2-7, the V gene TRBV5-5; 11 nucleotides align to TRBD1. V trimming: 2 bases; J trimming: 2 bases; junction bases outside the gene matches: 3. Germline V gene lookup returns CDR1 SGHKS and CDR2 YYEKEE (reference sequence). CDR3 length equals 15 residues.

This chain connects TRBV20-1 to TRBJ2-7; D possibly corresponds to TRBD2 (5 bases). The CDR3 length is 11 residues. CDR1 and CDR2 (germline): DFQATT, SNEGSKA (reference sequence). V lost 1 base and J 13 bases, leaving 14 bases between the germline ends. The CDR3 here is CSARARDSNYF. The CDR3 DNA is TGCAGTGCTAGAGCCCGGGATTCCAATTACTTC.

The chain has TRBV5-1 and TRBJ1-1; no firm D call. Germline V CDR1 and CDR2: SGHRS, YFSETQ. Trimming shortened V by 4 bases and J by 2 bases, and 12 bases separated the two germline ends. CDR3 size: 14 residues. The DNA for the CDR3 is TGCGCCAGCAGCCTAGGGAGGGTCAACACTGAAGCTTTCTTT. The encoded protein is CASSLGRVNTEAFF.

This clone has just a few counts. V is TRBV19 and J is TRBJ2-7; no clear D. The CDR3 length is 14 residues. Trimming took off 3 bases at V and 5 bases at J, with 14 bases between the two ends. Germline CDR1 is LNHDA and CDR2 is SQIVND (reference sequence). CDR3 bases: TGTGCCAGTAGTATCTCCGGTGTTCCCAACGAGCAGTACTTC. It translates to CASSISGVPNEQYF.

The CDR3 loop is CAISGQGGTGQPQHF. CDR3 in DNA: TGTGCCATCAGTGGCCAGGGAGGGACGGGTCAGCCCCAGCATTTT. The rearrangement joins TRBV10-3 to TRBJ1-5, with a weak D call TRBD1 (5 bases). V was shortened by 4 bases and J by 6 bases, with 16 bases between the two germline ends. Looked up from germline, CDR1 is ENHRY and CDR2 is SYGVKD. The length of the CDR3 is 15 residues.

The chain uses TRBV4-1 and TRBJ1-2; 9 bases fit TRBD1. The CDR3 runs to 17 residues. The V and J ends lost 2 bases and 7 bases, in that order; junction bases with no gene match: 14. The germline CDR1 and CDR2 sequences are MGHRA and YSYEKL. CDR3 residues: CASSQFMGDRELGGYTF. CDR3 DNA sequence: TGCGCCAGCAGCCAATTCATGGGGGACAGGGAGTTAGGTGGCTACACCTTC.

V and J are TRBV7-2 and TRBJ1-2; D possibly corresponds to TRBD1 (5 bases). With 7 bases removed from V and 4 bases from J, the gap between germline ends came to 13 bases. The CDR3 consists of 13 residues. Germline CDR1 reads SGHTA; CDR2 reads FQGNSA. The CDR3 spells CASTSGLVYGYTF. In DNA form, the CDR3 reads TGTGCCAGCACCTCAGGGTTAGTCTATGGCTACACCTTC.